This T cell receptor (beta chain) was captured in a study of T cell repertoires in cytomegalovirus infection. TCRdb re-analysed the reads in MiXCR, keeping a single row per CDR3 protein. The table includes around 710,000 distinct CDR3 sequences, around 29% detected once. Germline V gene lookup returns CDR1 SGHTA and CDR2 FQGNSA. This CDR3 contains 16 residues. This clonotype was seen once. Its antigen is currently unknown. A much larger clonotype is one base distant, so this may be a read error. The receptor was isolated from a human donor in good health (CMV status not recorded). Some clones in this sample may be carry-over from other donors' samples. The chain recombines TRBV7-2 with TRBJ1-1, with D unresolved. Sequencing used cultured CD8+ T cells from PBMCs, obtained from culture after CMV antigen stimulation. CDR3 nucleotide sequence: TGTGCCAGCAGCTTAGGGGTGTTCCACCTGAACACTAAAGCTTTCTTT. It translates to CASSLGVFHLNTKAFF.